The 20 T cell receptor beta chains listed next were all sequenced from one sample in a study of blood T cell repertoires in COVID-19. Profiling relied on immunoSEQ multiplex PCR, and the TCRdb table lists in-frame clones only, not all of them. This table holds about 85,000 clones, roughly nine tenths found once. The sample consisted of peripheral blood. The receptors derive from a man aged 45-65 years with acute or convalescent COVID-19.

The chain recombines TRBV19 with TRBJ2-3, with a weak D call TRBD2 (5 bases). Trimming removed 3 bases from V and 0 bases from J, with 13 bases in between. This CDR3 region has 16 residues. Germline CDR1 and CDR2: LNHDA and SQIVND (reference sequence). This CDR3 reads CASSIGRGFSTDTQYF. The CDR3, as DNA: TGTGCCAGTAGTATTGGCCGGGGTTTTAGCACAGATACGCAGTATTTT.

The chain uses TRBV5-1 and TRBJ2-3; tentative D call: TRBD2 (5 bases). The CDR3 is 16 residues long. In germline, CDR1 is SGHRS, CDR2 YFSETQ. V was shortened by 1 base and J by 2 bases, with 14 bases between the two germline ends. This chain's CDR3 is CASSLTGGPYTDTQYF. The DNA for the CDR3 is TGCGCCAGCAGCTTGACCGGAGGTCCCTACACAGATACGCAGTATTTT.

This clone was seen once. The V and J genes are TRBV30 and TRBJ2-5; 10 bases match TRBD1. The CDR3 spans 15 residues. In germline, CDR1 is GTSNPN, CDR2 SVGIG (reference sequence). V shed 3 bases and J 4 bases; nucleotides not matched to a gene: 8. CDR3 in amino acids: CAWRGGTGVLETQYF. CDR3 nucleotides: TGTGCCTGGAGGGGAGGGACAGGGGTTTTAGAGACCCAGTACTTC.

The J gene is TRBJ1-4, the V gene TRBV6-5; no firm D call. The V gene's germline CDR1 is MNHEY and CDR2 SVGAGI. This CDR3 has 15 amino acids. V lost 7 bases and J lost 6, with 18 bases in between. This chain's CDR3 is CASNDRGPTDEKLFF. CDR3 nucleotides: TGTGCCAGCAACGACCGTGGGCCGACGGATGAAAAACTGTTTTTT.

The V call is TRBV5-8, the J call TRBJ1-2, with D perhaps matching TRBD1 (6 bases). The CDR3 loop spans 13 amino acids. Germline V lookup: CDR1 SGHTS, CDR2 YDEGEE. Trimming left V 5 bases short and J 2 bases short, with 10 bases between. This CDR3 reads CASSYRANYGYTF. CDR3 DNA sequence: TGTGCCAGCAGTTACAGGGCGAACTATGGCTACACCTTC. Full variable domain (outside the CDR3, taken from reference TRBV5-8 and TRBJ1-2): EAGVTQSPTHLIKTRGQQATLRCSPISGHTSVYWYQQALGLGLQFLLWYDEGEERNRGNFPPRFSGRQFPNYSSELNVNALELEDSALYLCASSYRANYGYTFGSGTRLTVV.

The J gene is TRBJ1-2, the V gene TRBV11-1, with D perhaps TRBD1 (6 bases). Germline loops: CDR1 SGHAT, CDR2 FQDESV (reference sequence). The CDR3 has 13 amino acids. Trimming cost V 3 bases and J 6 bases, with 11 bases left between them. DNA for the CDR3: TGTGCCAGCAGCTTCAACAGGGCCGATGGCTACACCTTC. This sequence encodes CASSFNRADGYTF.

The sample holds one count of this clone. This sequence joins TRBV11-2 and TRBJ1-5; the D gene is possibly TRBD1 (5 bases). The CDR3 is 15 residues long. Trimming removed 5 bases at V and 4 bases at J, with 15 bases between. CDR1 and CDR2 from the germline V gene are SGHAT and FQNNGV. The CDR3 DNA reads TGTGCCAGCAGCCCAGATCCCGGGGGGAATCAGCCCCAGCATTTT. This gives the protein CASSPDPGGNQPQHF.

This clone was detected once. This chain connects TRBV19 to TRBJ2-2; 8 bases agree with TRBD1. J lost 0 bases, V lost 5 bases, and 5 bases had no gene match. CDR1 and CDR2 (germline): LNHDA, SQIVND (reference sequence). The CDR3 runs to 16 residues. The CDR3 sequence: CASSLQTGANTGELFF. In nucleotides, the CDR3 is TGTGCCAGTAGTCTTCAGACAGGGGCGAACACCGGGGAGCTGTTTTTT.

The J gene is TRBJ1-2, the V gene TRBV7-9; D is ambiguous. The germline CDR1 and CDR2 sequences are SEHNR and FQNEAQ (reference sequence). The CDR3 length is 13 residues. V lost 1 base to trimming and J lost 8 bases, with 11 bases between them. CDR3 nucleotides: TGTGCCAGCAGCTTAGGCACGGGAGGCGGCTACACCTTC. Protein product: CASSLGTGGGYTF.

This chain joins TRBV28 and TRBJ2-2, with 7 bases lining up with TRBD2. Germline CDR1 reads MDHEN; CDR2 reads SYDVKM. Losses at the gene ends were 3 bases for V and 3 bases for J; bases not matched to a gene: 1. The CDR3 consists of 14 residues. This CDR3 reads CASSLGGDTGELFF. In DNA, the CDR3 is TGTGCCAGCAGTTTGGGGGGGGACACCGGGGAGCTGTTTTTT. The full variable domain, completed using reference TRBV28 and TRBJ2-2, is DVKVTQSSRYLVKRTGEKVFLECVQDMDHENMFWYRQDPGLGLRLIYFSYDVKMKEKGDIPEGYSVSREKKERFSLILESASTNQTSMYLCASSLGGDTGELFFGEGSRLTVL.

DNA for the CDR3: TGCGCCAGCAGCTTGGGACTTCAGCTGTTCGTAGGGGACATTCAGTACTTC. It specifies CASSLGLQLFVGDIQYF. The chain is built from TRBV5-1 and TRBJ2-4; the D gene is possibly TRBD1 (5 bases). CDR1 is SGHRS, CDR2 YFSETQ, per germline. The CDR3 loop spans 17 amino acids. Trimming removed 0 bases at V and 8 bases at J, with 21 bases between.

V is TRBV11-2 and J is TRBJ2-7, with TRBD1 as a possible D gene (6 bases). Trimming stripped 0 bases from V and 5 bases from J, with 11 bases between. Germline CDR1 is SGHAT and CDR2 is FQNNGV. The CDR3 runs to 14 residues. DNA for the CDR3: TGTGCCAGCAGCTTAGATCGGGACATCCACGAGCAGTACTTC. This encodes CASSLDRDIHEQYF.

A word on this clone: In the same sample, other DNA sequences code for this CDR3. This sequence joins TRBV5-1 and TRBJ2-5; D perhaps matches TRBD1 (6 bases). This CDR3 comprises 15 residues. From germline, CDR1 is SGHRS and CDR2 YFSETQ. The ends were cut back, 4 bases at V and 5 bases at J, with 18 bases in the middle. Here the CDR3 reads CASSLANRRGETQYF. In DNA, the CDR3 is TGCGCCAGCAGCCTGGCCAACAGAAGGGGGGAGACCCAGTACTTC.

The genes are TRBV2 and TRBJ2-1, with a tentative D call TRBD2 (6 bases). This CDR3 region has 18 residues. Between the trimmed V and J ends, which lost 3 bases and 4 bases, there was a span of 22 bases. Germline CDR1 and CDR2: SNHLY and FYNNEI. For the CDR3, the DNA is TGTGCCAGCAGTGACGCAGGATCCGGCGCGGGGAGATACAATGAGCAGTTCTTC. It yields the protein CASSDAGSGAGRYNEQFF.

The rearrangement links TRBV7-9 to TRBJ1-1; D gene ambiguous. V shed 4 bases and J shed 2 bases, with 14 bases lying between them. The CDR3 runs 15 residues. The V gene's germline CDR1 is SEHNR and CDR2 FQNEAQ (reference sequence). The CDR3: CASSYLMGENTEAFF. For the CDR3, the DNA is TGTGCCAGCAGCTACCTCATGGGAGAAAACACTGAAGCTTTCTTT.

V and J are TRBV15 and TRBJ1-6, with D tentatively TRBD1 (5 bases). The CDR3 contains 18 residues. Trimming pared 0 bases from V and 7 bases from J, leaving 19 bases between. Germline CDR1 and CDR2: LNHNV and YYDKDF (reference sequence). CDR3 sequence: CATSREWAPRQSNSPLHF. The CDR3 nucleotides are TGTGCCACCAGCAGAGAATGGGCGCCGAGACAGTCGAATTCACCCCTCCACTTT.

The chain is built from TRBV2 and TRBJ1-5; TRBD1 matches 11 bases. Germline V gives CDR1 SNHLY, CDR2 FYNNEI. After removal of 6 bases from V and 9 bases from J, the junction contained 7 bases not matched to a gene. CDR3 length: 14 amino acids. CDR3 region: CASRLGTGGTPQHF. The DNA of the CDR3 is TGTGCCAGCAGGTTGGGGACAGGGGGAACGCCCCAGCATTTT. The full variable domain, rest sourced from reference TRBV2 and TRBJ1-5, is EPEVTQTPSHQVTQMGQEVILRCVPISNHLYFYWYRQILGQKVEFLVSFYNNEISEKSEIFDDQFSVERPDGSNFTLKIRSTKLEDSAMYFCASRLGTGGTPQHFGDGTRLSIL.

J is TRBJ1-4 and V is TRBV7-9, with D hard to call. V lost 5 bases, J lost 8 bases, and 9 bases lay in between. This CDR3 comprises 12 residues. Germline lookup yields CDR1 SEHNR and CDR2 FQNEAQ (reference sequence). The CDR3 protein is CASSPSGEKLFF. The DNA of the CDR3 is TGTGCCAGCAGCCCCAGTGGCGAAAAACTGTTTTTT.

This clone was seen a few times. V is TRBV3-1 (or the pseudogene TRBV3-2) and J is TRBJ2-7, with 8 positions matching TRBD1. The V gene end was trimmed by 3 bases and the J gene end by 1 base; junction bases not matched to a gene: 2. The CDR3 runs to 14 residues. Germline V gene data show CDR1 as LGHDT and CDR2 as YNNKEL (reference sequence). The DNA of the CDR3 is TGTGCCAGCAGCCACCAGGGGGCTTCCTACGAGCAGTACTTC. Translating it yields CASSHQGASYEQYF.

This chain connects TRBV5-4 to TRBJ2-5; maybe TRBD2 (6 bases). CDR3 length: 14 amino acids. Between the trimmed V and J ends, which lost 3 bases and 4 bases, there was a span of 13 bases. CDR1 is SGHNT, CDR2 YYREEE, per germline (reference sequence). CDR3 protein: CASSSQRGGETQYF. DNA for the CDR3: TGTGCCAGCAGCTCCCAAAGGGGAGGAGAGACCCAGTACTTC.